This TCR beta chain was captured in a study of T cells in Graves' hyperthyroidism and ophthalmopathy. Study-wide results and caveats: Most clonotypes expanded in the thyroid (above 0.001) were also present in blood. The model's output predicted ophthalmopathy at a median of roughly 6 months prior to onset. By a 13 V-J model, ophthalmopathy was set apart from stable hyperthyroidism.

As to this clonotype: Its antigen is still unknown.

Amplified regions were TCR beta CDR3 sequences from RNA transcripts. The primer set for the first-round RT-PCR of the TCR CDR3 was HTBI. TCRdb ran MiXCR on the multiplex PCR reads and lists one entry per CDR3 protein. The sample lists around 400,000 distinct CDR3 sequences; roughly 15% were seen once. Uncontrolled infection, other autoimmune disease, pregnancy or lactation led to exclusion. Sequenced sample: blood. The receptor was isolated from a woman aged 60-70 years with Graves' ophthalmopathy.

This CDR3 reads CASSTPSGGTWGQPQHF. The CDR3 coding sequence is TGTGCCAGTAGTACCCCCAGTGGTGGCACCTGGGGTCAGCCCCAGCATTTT. The chain couples TRBV19 to TRBJ1-5; D not certain. Trimming cost V 4 bases and J 6 bases, with 22 bases left between them. Germline V gene sequence: CDR1 LNHDA, CDR2 SQIVND (reference sequence). The CDR3 sequence is 17 residues long.